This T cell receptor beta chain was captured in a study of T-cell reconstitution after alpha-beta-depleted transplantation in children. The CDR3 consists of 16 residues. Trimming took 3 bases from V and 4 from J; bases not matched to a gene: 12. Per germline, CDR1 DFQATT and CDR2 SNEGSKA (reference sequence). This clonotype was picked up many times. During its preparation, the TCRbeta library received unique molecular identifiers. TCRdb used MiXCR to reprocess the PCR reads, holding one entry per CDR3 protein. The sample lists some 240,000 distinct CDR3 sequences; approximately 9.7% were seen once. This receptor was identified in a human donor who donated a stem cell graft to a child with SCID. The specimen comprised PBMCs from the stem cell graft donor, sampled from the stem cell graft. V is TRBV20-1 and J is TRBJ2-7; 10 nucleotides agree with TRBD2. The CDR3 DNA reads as TGCAGTGCTAGTATACTCGGAGCTAGCGGGGGATACGAGCAGTACTTC. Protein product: CSASILGASGGYEQYF.